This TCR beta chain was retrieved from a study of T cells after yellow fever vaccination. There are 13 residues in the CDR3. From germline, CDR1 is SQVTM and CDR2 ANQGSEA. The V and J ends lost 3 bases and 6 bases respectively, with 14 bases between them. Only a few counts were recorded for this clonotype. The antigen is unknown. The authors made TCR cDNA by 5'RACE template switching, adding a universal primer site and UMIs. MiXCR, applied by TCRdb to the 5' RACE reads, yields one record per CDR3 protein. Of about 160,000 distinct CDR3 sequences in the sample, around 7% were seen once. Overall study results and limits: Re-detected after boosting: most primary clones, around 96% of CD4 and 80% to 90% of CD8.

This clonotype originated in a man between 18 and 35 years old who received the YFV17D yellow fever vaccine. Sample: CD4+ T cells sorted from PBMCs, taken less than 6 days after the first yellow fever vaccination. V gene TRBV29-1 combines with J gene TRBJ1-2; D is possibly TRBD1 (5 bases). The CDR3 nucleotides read TGCAGCGTTGACCTGGACACCGAAGATGGCTACACCTTC. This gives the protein CSVDLDTEDGYTF. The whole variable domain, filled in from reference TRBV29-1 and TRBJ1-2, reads SAVISQKPSRDICQRGTSLTIQCQVDSQVTMMFWYRQQPGQSLTLIATANQGSEATYESGFVIDKFPISRPNLTFSTLTVSNMSPEDSSIYLCSVDLDTEDGYTFGSGTRLTVV.